This passage covers 21 T cell receptor beta chains from one sample sequenced in a study of human CD8 memory T cell subsets. Preparation of the TCR beta libraries relied on UMI-labeled 5' RACE. After re-calling the 5' RACE reads, TCRdb lists one entry per CDR3 protein, DNA absent. The table lists 10,000 to 11,000 distinct CDR3 sequences, with less than 20% in the top ten. Sequenced sample: CD8+ T cells from PBMCs. The source is a human donor in good health.

This rearrangement joins TRBV6-5 to TRBJ2-7; TCRdb selects TRBD1, and the lack of DNA leaves this call unchecked. This CDR3 comprises 16 residues. Germline V gene data show CDR1 as MNHEY and CDR2 as SVGAGI. The CDR3 spells CASSPRGGPDFYEQYF.

This chain connects TRBV7-3 to TRBJ2-1. This CDR3 has 17 amino acids. Germline V CDR1 and CDR2: SGHTA, FQGTGA. CDR3 protein: CASSLSPSERTYNEQFF.

This chain links TRBV14 with TRBJ2-1; TCRdb picks TRBD2, but there is no DNA to check that call. Germline V CDR1 and CDR2: SGHDN, FVKESK. CDR3 length: 16 amino acids. This chain's CDR3 is CASSQDFAGGIHEQFF.

The chain links TRBV7-3 to TRBJ2-7. The CDR3 length is 16 residues. Per the germline V gene, CDR1 is SGHTA and CDR2 is FQGTGA. CDR3 sequence reads: CASSPKFGANAYEQYF. The variable domain in full, with the rest retrieved from reference TRBV7-3 and TRBJ2-7, is GAGVSQTPSNKVTEKGKYVELRCDPISGHTALYWYRQSLGQGPEFLIYFQGTGAADDSGLPNDRFFAVRPEGSVSTLKIQRTERGDSAVYLCASSPKFGANAYEQYFGPGTRLTVT.

This clonotype counts as medium-sized by frequency. The chain carries TRBV29-1 and TRBJ1-1; TCRdb picks TRBD1, but there is no DNA to check that call. Germline CDR1 reads SQVTM; CDR2 reads ANQGSEA. The CDR3 contains 16 residues. The CDR3 sequence: CSVEDPGGTGRTEAFF.

The chain's CDR3 is CASRSGTGARLAGYNEQFF. The chain carries TRBV6-6 and TRBJ2-1; TCRdb returns TRBD1, unconfirmable since there is no DNA. CDR3 size: 19 residues. Germline V CDR1 and CDR2: MNHNY, SVGAGI (reference sequence).

V is TRBV15 and J is TRBJ2-1; the D call from TCRdb, TRBD1, cannot be confirmed without DNA. This CDR3 region has 17 residues. Per the germline V gene, CDR1 is LNHNV and CDR2 is YYDKDF (reference sequence). CDR3 amino acids: CATSSTWDRGLYNEQFF. Together with reference TRBV15 and TRBJ2-1, the CDR3 gives the full variable domain: DAMVIQNPRYQVTQFGKPVTLSCSQTLNHNVMYWYQQKSSQAPKLLFHYYDKDFNNEADTPDNFQSRRPNTSFCFLDIRSPGLGDTAMYLCATSSTWDRGLYNEQFFGPGTRLTVL.

The V call is TRBV4-2, the J call TRBJ2-4; lacking DNA, the TRBD1 call made by TCRdb goes unchecked. Germline loops: CDR1 LGHNA, CDR2 YNFKEQ. The length of the CDR3 is 18 residues. The CDR3 loop is CASSQEHGRGGAKNIQYF.

Frequency places this clonotype as medium-sized. The chain carries TRBV20-1 and TRBJ1-2. The CDR3 length is 16 residues. Per the germline V gene, CDR1 is DFQATT and CDR2 is SNEGSKA (reference sequence). The CDR3 sequence: CSAMGGQDLSLYGYTF.

The chain links TRBV7-9 to TRBJ2-2; checking the TCRdb D call of TRBD1 is not possible without DNA. Germline lookup yields CDR1 SEHNR and CDR2 FQNEAQ (reference sequence). The length of the CDR3 is 12 residues. The CDR3: CASSTGVGELFF.

The rearrangement uses TRBV20-1 and TRBJ2-7; the TCRdb call, TRBD2, lacks DNA for checking. The CDR3 loop spans 18 amino acids. CDR1 is DFQATT and CDR2 is SNEGSKA in the germline V gene (reference sequence). CDR3 loop: CSATTSLGASGRWHEQYF.

According to its frequency, this clonotype is medium-sized. This chain links TRBV29-1 with TRBJ1-3. Germline V gene lookup returns CDR1 SQVTM and CDR2 ANQGSEA. The CDR3 is 16 amino acids. CDR3 sequence reads: CSVEDIGEGPGNTIYF.

Judged by frequency, this clonotype is medium-sized (0.01 to 0.1%). The rearrangement joins TRBV7-3 to TRBJ2-2; TCRdb's assignment of TRBD1 cannot be checked, as there is no DNA. The CDR3 consists of 12 residues. Germline V CDR1 and CDR2: SGHTA, FQGTGA. The CDR3 here is CASSPLGGELFF.

The CDR3 loop is CASSQGLAKSYEQYF. The rearrangement uses TRBV9 and TRBJ2-7; TCRdb outputs TRBD2, but without DNA this stays unchecked. The V gene's germline CDR1 is SGDLS and CDR2 YYNGEE. This CDR3 spans 15 amino acids.

This clonotype is called medium-sized based on its frequency. The chain is built from TRBV7-9 and TRBJ2-2; TCRdb names TRBD2, which stays unverified in the absence of DNA. The CDR3 spans 18 residues. The germline V gene has CDR1 SEHNR and CDR2 FQNEAQ (reference sequence). CDR3 in amino acids: CASSGPSGGTANTGELFF.

This clonotype is classed as medium-sized by frequency. The V call is TRBV7-9, the J call TRBJ2-3; TCRdb names TRBD1, which stays unverified in the absence of DNA. The CDR3 covers 14 residues. The V gene's germline CDR1 is SEHNR and CDR2 FQNEAQ (reference sequence). The CDR3 loop reads CASSPQGFTDTQYF.

The V call is TRBV5-1, the J call TRBJ1-2; TCRdb reports TRBD1, a call that lacks DNA to check it against. The CDR3 covers 15 residues. From germline, CDR1 is SGHRS and CDR2 YFSETQ. The chain's CDR3 is CASSSYPGQIYGYTF.

This sequence joins TRBV28 and TRBJ1-1. Germline values: CDR1 MDHEN, CDR2 SYDVKM. The CDR3 extends over 14 amino acids. The CDR3: CASSFSGKVTEAFF. Complete variable domain (other parts from reference TRBV28 and TRBJ1-1): DVKVTQSSRYLVKRTGEKVFLECVQDMDHENMFWYRQDPGLGLRLIYFSYDVKMKEKGDIPEGYSVSREKKERFSLILESASTNQTSMYLCASSFSGKVTEAFFGQGTRLTVV.

This chain links TRBV12-3 or TRBV12-4 with TRBJ2-3; TCRdb indicates TRBD2, and absent DNA this call remains unverified. This CDR3 is 14 amino acids long. CDR3 region: CASSGLISADTQYF.

This clonotype is identified as medium-sized (0.01 to 0.1%) from frequency. The J gene is TRBJ2-7, the V gene TRBV5-1; TCRdb picks TRBD1, but there is no DNA to check that call. Looked up from germline, CDR1 is SGHRS and CDR2 is YFSETQ. CDR3 size: 15 residues. CDR3 sequence: CASSPRQGTSYEQYF.

CDR3 sequence reads: CASSEYTHNEQFF. This sequence joins TRBV9 and TRBJ2-1. This CDR3 is 13 amino acids long. Germline V gene sequence: CDR1 SGDLS, CDR2 YYNGEE. Using reference TRBV9 and TRBJ2-1 for the parts outside the CDR3, the full variable domain is DSGVTQTPKHLITATGQRVTLRCSPRSGDLSVYWYQQSLDQGLQFLIQYYNGEERAKGNILERFSAQQFPDLHSELNLSSLELGDSALYFCASSEYTHNEQFFGPGTRLTVL.